The rows below give T cell receptor beta chains drawn from one sample of a study of T-cell memory formation after mild COVID-19. MiXCR, run by TCRdb on the 5' RACE reads, gives a single entry per CDR3 protein. The data hold roughly 130,000 distinct CDR3 sequences, with 16% observed a single time. Sequenced sample: PBMCs or a T cell subset sorted from them (not recorded which). The source is an adult woman who had mild COVID-19 (a few samples of this study predate the infection). Cell type and time point are not known. Both conserved end residues are part of each CDR3. A D gene is named only where the DNA matches it firmly. For some rows the clone size is stated as once, few or many, or as a class when expanded; others skip it.

CDR3aa: CASSLALTGTSGSGEQYF
CDR3nt: TGTGCCAGCAGTTTAGCTTTAACGGGGACTAGCGGGAGCGGCGAGCAGTACTTC
d_gene: TRBD2
v_gene: TRBV12-3/TRBV12-4
j_gene: TRBJ2-7
abundance: few

CDR3aa: CASRPWDNLYEQYF
CDR3nt: TGTGCCAGCAGGCCTTGGGACAACCTTTACGAGCAGTACTTC
d_gene: .
v_gene: TRBV5-5
j_gene: TRBJ2-7
abundance: .

CDR3aa: CASSLALSQETQYF
CDR3nt: TGCGCCAGCAGCTTGGCCCTGTCCCAAGAGACCCAGTACTTC
d_gene: .
v_gene: TRBV5-1
j_gene: TRBJ2-5
abundance: few

CDR3aa: CASHGGADGELFF
CDR3nt: TGTGCCAGCCACGGGGGGGCCGACGGGGAGCTGTTTTTT
d_gene: TRBD2
v_gene: TRBV12-3/TRBV12-4
j_gene: TRBJ2-2
abundance: .

CDR3aa: CASSSMNTEAFF
CDR3nt: TGTGCCAGCAGTTCTATGAACACTGAAGCTTTCTTT
d_gene: .
v_gene: TRBV12-3/TRBV12-4
j_gene: TRBJ1-1
abundance: .

CDR3aa: CASSQRAFPPGANVLTF
CDR3nt: TGTGCCAGCAGCCAACGGGCCTTTCCCCCTGGGGCCAACGTCCTGACTTTC
d_gene: .
v_gene: TRBV7-8
j_gene: TRBJ2-6
abundance: .

CDR3aa: CASSSPGRGNTDTQYF
CDR3nt: TGTGCCAGCAGCTCCCCTGGGCGGGGGAACACAGATACGCAGTATTTT
d_gene: TRBD2
v_gene: TRBV5-4
j_gene: TRBJ2-3
abundance: .

CDR3aa: CASSAPGYEQYF
CDR3nt: TGTGCCAGCTCAGCGCCGGGATACGAGCAGTACTTC
d_gene: .
v_gene: TRBV18
j_gene: TRBJ2-7
abundance: few

CDR3aa: CASSPHPGGDTQYF
CDR3nt: TGTGCCAGCAGCCCTCATCCGGGGGGAGATACGCAGTATTTT
d_gene: TRBD2
v_gene: TRBV9
j_gene: TRBJ2-3
abundance: .

CDR3aa: CASSGGTGGYEQYF
CDR3nt: TGCGCCAGCAGTGGCGGGACGGGGGGCTACGAGCAGTACTTC
d_gene: TRBD2
v_gene: TRBV5-1
j_gene: TRBJ2-7
abundance: many

CDR3aa: CSARPSGGLGGTEAFF
CDR3nt: TGCAGTGCTCGCCCGTCTGGGGGGCTGGGTGGAACTGAAGCTTTCTTT
d_gene: .
v_gene: TRBV20-1
j_gene: TRBJ1-1
abundance: .

CDR3aa: CASSLDFGQGYEQYF
CDR3nt: TGTGCCAGCAGCTTGGATTTCGGACAGGGCTACGAGCAGTACTTC
d_gene: TRBD1
v_gene: TRBV5-4
j_gene: TRBJ2-7
abundance: few

CDR3aa: CASSLGGDRGGYTF
CDR3nt: TGTGCCAGCAGCTTAGGTGGGGACAGGGGCGGCTACACCTTC
d_gene: TRBD1
v_gene: TRBV7-2
j_gene: TRBJ1-2
abundance: .

CDR3aa: CAIGAGAMNTEAFF
CDR3nt: TGTGCCATCGGAGCGGGGGCCATGAACACTGAAGCTTTCTTT
d_gene: .
v_gene: TRBV10-3
j_gene: TRBJ1-1
abundance: .

CDR3aa: CASSQDKGWPEAFF
CDR3nt: TGCGCCAGCAGCCAAGATAAGGGATGGCCTGAAGCTTTCTTT
d_gene: .
v_gene: TRBV4-3
j_gene: TRBJ1-1
abundance: .

CDR3aa: CASSSSGNGETQYF
CDR3nt: TGTGCCAGCAGTTCGTCCGGTAATGGGGAGACCCAGTACTTC
d_gene: .
v_gene: TRBV12-3/TRBV12-4
j_gene: TRBJ2-5
abundance: few

CDR3aa: CASSQDRSILYGYTF
CDR3nt: TGCGCCAGCAGCCAGGACCGTTCTATACTCTATGGCTACACCTTC
d_gene: .
v_gene: TRBV4-3
j_gene: TRBJ1-2
abundance: .

CDR3aa: CASSYSRYGASLSTNEKLFF
CDR3nt: TGTGCCAGCAGTTACTCGAGATACGGGGCCTCTCTCTCAACTAATGAAAAACTGTTTTTT
d_gene: .
v_gene: TRBV6-6
j_gene: TRBJ1-4
abundance: few

CDR3aa: CATSRDTQYEQYF
CDR3nt: TGTGCCACCAGCAGAGATACCCAATACGAGCAGTACTTC
d_gene: .
v_gene: TRBV15
j_gene: TRBJ2-7
abundance: .

CDR3aa: CASSVAPGSAYEQYF
CDR3nt: TGTGCCAGCAGCGTAGCTCCAGGGTCGGCCTACGAGCAGTACTTC
d_gene: .
v_gene: TRBV9
j_gene: TRBJ2-7
abundance: .

CDR3aa: CASRQAQGTYNEQFF
CDR3nt: TGCGCCAGCAGACAAGCCCAGGGGACCTACAATGAGCAGTTCTTC
d_gene: .
v_gene: TRBV5-1
j_gene: TRBJ2-1
abundance: .

CDR3aa: CASSATGTGAYEQYF
CDR3nt: TGTGCCAGCAGCGCAACCGGGACAGGGGCATACGAGCAGTACTTC
d_gene: TRBD1
v_gene: TRBV9
j_gene: TRBJ2-7
abundance: many

CDR3aa: CSATSGGQTQYF
CDR3nt: TGCAGCGCGACTAGCGGGGGGCAGACCCAGTACTTC
d_gene: TRBD2
v_gene: TRBV29-1
j_gene: TRBJ2-5
abundance: .

CDR3aa: CAISEQTGTAEKLFF
CDR3nt: TGTGCCATCAGTGAGCAAACAGGGACAGCCGAAAAACTGTTTTTT
d_gene: TRBD1
v_gene: TRBV10-3
j_gene: TRBJ1-4
abundance: few

CDR3aa: CASNTPGQGNGELFF
CDR3nt: TGTGCCAGCAACACTCCGGGACAGGGAAACGGGGAGCTGTTTTTT
d_gene: TRBD1
v_gene: TRBV7-6
j_gene: TRBJ2-2
abundance: few

CDR3aa: CASSSWRERSYEQYF
CDR3nt: TGTGCCAGTAGTAGTTGGCGGGAGCGGTCCTACGAGCAGTACTTC
d_gene: TRBD2
v_gene: TRBV19
j_gene: TRBJ2-7
abundance: few

CDR3aa: CASSFPTGNEQFF
CDR3nt: TGTGCCAGCAGCTTCCCCACGGGGAATGAGCAGTTCTTC
d_gene: .
v_gene: TRBV7-2
j_gene: TRBJ2-1
abundance: .

CDR3aa: CASSPTSGTGTYEQYF
CDR3nt: TGTGCCAGCAGTCCCACCTCCGGGACAGGGACCTACGAGCAGTACTTC
d_gene: TRBD1
v_gene: TRBV12-3/TRBV12-4
j_gene: TRBJ2-7
abundance: few

CDR3aa: CSVGQGKETQYF
CDR3nt: TGCAGCGTGGGACAGGGAAAAGAGACCCAGTACTTC
d_gene: TRBD1
v_gene: TRBV29-1
j_gene: TRBJ2-5
abundance: .

CDR3aa: CASSPRGRNNQPQHF
CDR3nt: TGTGCCAGCAGCCCGCGGGGGCGAAACAATCAGCCCCAGCATTTT
d_gene: .
v_gene: TRBV6-1
j_gene: TRBJ1-5
abundance: .

CDR3aa: CASSPRSGLAPNEQFF
CDR3nt: TGTGCCAGCTCCCCCCGGTCGGGACTAGCGCCCAATGAGCAGTTCTTC
d_gene: TRBD2
v_gene: TRBV18
j_gene: TRBJ2-1
abundance: once

CDR3aa: CASSPREGRDGYTF
CDR3nt: TGTGCCAGCAGCCCTCGCGAGGGGAGGGATGGCTACACCTTC
d_gene: .
v_gene: TRBV13
j_gene: TRBJ1-2
abundance: .

CDR3aa: CATSDRGQQETQYF
CDR3nt: TGTGCCACCAGTGACCGCGGACAGCAAGAGACCCAGTACTTC
d_gene: .
v_gene: TRBV24-1
j_gene: TRBJ2-5
abundance: .

CDR3aa: CSVVTGTGANVLTF
CDR3nt: TGCAGCGTCGTGACAGGGACAGGGGCCAACGTCCTGACTTTC
d_gene: TRBD1
v_gene: TRBV29-1
j_gene: TRBJ2-6
abundance: .

CDR3aa: CASSLASREGGRSTF
CDR3nt: TGTGCCAGCAGCTTAGCATCCAGGGAAGGCGGCCGCTCCACCTTC
d_gene: .
v_gene: TRBV7-8
j_gene: TRBJ1-2
abundance: .

CDR3aa: CASSFGWGQGAYEQYF
CDR3nt: TGTGCCAGCAGTTTCGGCTGGGGACAGGGGGCCTACGAGCAGTACTTC
d_gene: TRBD1
v_gene: TRBV12-3/TRBV12-4
j_gene: TRBJ2-7
abundance: .

CDR3aa: CASSQAGRQETQYF
CDR3nt: TGCGCCAGCAGCCAAGCCGGACGGCAAGAGACCCAGTACTTC
d_gene: .
v_gene: TRBV4-1
j_gene: TRBJ2-5
abundance: .

CDR3aa: CASSPPGTGNLLEQYF
CDR3nt: TGTGCCAGCAGCCCCCCCGGGACAGGGAACCTCTTGGAGCAGTACTTC
d_gene: TRBD1
v_gene: TRBV3-1
j_gene: TRBJ2-7
abundance: few

CDR3aa: CASSLDGDEQFF
CDR3nt: TGCGCCAGCAGCTTGGATGGTGATGAGCAGTTCTTC
d_gene: .
v_gene: TRBV5-1
j_gene: TRBJ2-1
abundance: .

CDR3aa: CAIDRVGDTQYF
CDR3nt: TGTGCCATCGACAGGGTCGGAGATACGCAGTATTTT
d_gene: TRBD1
v_gene: TRBV12-3/TRBV12-4
j_gene: TRBJ2-3
abundance: few

CDR3aa: CASSSTMGGRSGEQFF
CDR3nt: TGTGCCAGCAGTTCTACGATGGGCGGGAGATCTGGCGAGCAGTTCTTC
d_gene: TRBD2
v_gene: TRBV11-2
j_gene: TRBJ2-1
abundance: .

CDR3aa: CASGLSGRGDQPQHF
CDR3nt: TGTGCTAGTGGTCTCTCAGGGCGGGGAGATCAGCCCCAGCATTTT
d_gene: .
v_gene: TRBV12-5
j_gene: TRBJ1-5
abundance: .

CDR3aa: CASSFAKAYYGYTF
CDR3nt: TGTGCCAGCAGTTTTGCCAAGGCGTACTATGGCTACACCTTC
d_gene: .
v_gene: TRBV12-3/TRBV12-4
j_gene: TRBJ1-2
abundance: few